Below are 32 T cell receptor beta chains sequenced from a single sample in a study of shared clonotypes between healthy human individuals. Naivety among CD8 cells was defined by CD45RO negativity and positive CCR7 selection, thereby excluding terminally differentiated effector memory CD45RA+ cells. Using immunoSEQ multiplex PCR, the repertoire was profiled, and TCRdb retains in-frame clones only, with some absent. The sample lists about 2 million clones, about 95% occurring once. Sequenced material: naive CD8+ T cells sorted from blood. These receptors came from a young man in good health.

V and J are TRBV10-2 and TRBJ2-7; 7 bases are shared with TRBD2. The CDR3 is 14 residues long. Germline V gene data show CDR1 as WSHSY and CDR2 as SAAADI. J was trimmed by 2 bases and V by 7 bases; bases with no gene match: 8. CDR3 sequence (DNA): TGCGCCAGCACCCCCGTTGGGGGGGCCTACGAGCAGTACTTC. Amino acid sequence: CASTPVGGAYEQYF.

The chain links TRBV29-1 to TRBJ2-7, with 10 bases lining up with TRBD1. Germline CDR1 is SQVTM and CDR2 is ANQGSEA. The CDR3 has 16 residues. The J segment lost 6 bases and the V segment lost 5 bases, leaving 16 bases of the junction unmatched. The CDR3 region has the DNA TGCAGCGTTACACAAGGGACAGGGGTGAGGTCGGTCGAGCAGTACTTC. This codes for CSVTQGTGVRSVEQYF.

This CDR3 reads CSVGEYEKLFF. CDR3 coding DNA: TGCAGTGTAGGGGAATATGAAAAACTGTTTTTT. The chain uses TRBV20-1 and TRBJ1-4, with D perhaps TRBD1 (5 bases). The CDR3 contains 11 residues. Per germline, CDR1 DFQATT and CDR2 SNEGSKA (reference sequence). V lost 7 bases and J lost 6, with 9 bases in between.

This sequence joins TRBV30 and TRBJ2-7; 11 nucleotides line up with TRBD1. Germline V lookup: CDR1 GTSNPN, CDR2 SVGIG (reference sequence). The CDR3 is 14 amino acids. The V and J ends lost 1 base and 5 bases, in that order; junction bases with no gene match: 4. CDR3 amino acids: CAWSGGQGGNEQYF. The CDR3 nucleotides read TGTGCCTGGAGTGGGGGACAGGGGGGAAACGAGCAGTACTTC.

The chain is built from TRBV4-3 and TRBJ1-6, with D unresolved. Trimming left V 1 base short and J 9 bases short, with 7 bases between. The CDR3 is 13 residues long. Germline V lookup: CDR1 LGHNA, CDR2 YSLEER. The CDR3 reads CASSQVKGSPLHF. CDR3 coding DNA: TGCGCCAGCAGCCAAGTTAAAGGTTCACCCCTCCACTTT.

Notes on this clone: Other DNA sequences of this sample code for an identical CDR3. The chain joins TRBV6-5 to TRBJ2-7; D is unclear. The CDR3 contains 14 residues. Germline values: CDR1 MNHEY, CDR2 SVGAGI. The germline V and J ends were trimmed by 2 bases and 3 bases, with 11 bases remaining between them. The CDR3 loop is CASSYLPESYEQYF. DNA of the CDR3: TGTGCCAGCAGTTACCTGCCAGAGAGCTACGAGCAGTACTTC.

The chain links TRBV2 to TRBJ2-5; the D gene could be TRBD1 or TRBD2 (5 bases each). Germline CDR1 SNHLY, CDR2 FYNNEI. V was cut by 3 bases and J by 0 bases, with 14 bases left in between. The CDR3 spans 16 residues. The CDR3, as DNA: TGTGCCAGCAGTGAGGGGGATCGGGATAACCAAGAGACCCAGTACTTC. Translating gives CASSEGDRDNQETQYF.

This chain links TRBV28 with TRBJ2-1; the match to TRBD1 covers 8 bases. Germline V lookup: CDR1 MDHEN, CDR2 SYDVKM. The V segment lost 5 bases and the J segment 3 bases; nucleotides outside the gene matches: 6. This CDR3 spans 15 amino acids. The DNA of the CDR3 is TGTGCCAGCAGTGCCCCGGGACAGGACTACAATGAGCAGTTCTTC. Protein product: CASSAPGQDYNEQFF.

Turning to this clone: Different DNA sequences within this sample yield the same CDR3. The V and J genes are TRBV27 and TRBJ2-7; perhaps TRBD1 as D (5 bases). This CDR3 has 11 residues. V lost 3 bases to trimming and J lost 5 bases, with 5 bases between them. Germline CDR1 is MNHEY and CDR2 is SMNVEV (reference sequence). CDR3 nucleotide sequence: TGTGCCAGCAGTTTGGGGCACGAGCAGTACTTC. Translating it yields CASSLGHEQYF.

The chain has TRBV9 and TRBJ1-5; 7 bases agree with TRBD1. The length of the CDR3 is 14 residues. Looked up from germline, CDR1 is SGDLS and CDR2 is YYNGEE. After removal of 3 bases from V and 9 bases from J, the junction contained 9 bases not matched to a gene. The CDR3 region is CASSAGTAFRPQHF. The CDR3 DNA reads TGTGCCAGCAGCGCTGGGACAGCGTTTCGGCCCCAGCATTTT.

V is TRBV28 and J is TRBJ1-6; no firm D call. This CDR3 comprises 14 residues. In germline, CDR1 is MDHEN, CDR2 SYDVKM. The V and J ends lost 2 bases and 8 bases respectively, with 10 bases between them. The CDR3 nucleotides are TGTGCCAGCAGTTTACCGGGGTCCCATTCACCCCTCCACTTT. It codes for CASSLPGSHSPLHF.

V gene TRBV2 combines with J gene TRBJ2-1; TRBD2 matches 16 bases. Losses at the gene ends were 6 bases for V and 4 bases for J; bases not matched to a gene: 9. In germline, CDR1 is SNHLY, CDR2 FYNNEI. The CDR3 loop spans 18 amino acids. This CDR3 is CASSAPGLAGGIYNEQFF. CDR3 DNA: TGTGCCAGCAGCGCTCCGGGACTAGCGGGAGGGATATACAATGAGCAGTTCTTC. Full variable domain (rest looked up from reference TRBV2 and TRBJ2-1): EPEVTQTPSHQVTQMGQEVILRCVPISNHLYFYWYRQILGQKVEFLVSFYNNEISEKSEIFDDQFSVERPDGSNFTLKIRSTKLEDSAMYFCASSAPGLAGGIYNEQFFGPGTRLTVL.

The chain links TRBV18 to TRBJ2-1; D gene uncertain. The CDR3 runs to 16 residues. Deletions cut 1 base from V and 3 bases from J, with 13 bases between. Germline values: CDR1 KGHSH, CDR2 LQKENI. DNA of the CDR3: TGTGCCAGCTCACCACAGGTGGAGCCGATCTACAATGAGCAGTTCTTC. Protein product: CASSPQVEPIYNEQFF.

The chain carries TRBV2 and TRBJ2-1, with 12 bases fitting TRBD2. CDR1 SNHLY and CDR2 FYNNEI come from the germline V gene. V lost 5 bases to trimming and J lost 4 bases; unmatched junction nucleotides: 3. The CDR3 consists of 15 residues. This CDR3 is CASSPGLAGYNEQFF. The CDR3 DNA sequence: TGTGCCAGCAGTCCCGGACTAGCGGGGTACAATGAGCAGTTCTTC.

Here the CDR3 reads CASSGRDGPYEQYF. The CDR3 DNA reads as TGTGCCAGCAGCGGTCGGGACGGACCCTACGAGCAGTACTTC. The J gene is TRBJ2-7, the V gene TRBV13, with D perhaps matching TRBD1 or TRBD2 (5 bases each). Trimming cost V 5 bases and J 2 bases, with 13 bases left between them. Germline V gene data show CDR1 as PRHDT and CDR2 as FYEKMQ (reference sequence). This CDR3 is built from 14 residues.

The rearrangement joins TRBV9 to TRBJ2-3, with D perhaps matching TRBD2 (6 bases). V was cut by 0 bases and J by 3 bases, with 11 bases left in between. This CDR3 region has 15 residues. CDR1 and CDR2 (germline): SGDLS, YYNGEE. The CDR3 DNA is TGTGCCAGCAGCGTAGGATGGGGGAGGACAGATACGCAGTATTTT. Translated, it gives CASSVGWGRTDTQYF.

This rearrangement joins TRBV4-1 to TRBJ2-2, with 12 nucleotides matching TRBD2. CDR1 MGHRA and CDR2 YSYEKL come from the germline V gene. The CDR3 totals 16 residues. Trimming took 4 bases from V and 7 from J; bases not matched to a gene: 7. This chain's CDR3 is CASSRRLAGVYGELFF. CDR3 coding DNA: TGCGCCAGCAGCCGTCGACTAGCGGGAGTGTACGGGGAGCTGTTTTTT.

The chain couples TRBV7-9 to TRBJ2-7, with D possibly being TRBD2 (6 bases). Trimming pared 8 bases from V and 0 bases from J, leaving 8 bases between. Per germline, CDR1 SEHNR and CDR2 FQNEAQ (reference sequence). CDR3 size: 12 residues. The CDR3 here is CASGRFSYEQYF. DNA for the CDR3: TGTGCCAGCGGGAGGTTCTCCTACGAGCAGTACTTC.

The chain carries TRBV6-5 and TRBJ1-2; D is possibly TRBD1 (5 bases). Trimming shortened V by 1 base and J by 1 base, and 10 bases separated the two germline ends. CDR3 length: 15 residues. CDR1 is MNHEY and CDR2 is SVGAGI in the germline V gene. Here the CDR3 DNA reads TGTGCCAGCAGTTACTGGGCAGGGAGTAACTATGGCTACACCTTC. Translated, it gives CASSYWAGSNYGYTF.

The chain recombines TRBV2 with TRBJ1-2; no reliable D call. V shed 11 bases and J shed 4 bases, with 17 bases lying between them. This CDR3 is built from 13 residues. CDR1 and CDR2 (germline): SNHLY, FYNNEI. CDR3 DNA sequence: TGTGCCGCAGCTTTAGGGCAGCTCTATGGCTACACCTTC. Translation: CAAALGQLYGYTF. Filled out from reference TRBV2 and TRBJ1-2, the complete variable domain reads EPEVTQTPSHQVTQMGQEVILRCVPISNHLYFYWYRQILGQKVEFLVSFYNNEISEKSEIFDDQFSVERPDGSNFTLKIRSTKLEDSAMYFCAAALGQLYGYTFGSGTRLTVV.

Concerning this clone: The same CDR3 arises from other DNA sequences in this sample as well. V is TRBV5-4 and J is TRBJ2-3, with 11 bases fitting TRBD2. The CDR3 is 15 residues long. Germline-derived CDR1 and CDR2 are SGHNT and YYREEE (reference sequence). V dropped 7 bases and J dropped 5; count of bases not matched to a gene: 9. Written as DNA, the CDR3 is TGTGCCAGCTCATTAGCGGGGGGGCCATTAGATACGCAGTATTTT. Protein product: CASSLAGGPLDTQYF.

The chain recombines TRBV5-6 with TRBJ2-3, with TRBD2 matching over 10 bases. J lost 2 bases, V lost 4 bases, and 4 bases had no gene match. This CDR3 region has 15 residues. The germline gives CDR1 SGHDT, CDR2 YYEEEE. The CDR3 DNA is TGTGCCAGCAGCCCCCTAGCGGGGGACACAGATACGCAGTATTTT. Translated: CASSPLAGDTDTQYF.

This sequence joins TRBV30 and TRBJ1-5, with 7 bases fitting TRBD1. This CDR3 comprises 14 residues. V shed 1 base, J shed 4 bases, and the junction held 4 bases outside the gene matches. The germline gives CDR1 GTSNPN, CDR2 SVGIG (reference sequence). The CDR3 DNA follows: TGTGCCTGGAGTGAAGGGACAGTAAATCAGCCCCAGCATTTT. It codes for CAWSEGTVNQPQHF.

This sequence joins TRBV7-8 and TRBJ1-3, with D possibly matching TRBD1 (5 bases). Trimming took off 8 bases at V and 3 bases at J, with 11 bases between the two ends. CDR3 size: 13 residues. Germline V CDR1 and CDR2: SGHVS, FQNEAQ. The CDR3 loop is CASGGMSGNTIYF. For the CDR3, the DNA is TGTGCCAGCGGGGGAATGAGTGGAAACACCATATATTTT.

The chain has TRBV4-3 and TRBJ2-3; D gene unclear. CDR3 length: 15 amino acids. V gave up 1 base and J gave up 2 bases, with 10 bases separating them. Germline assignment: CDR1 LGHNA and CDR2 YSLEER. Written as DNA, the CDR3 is TGCGCCAGCAGCCAAGTTCTCACGGCCACAGATACGCAGTATTTT. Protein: CASSQVLTATDTQYF.

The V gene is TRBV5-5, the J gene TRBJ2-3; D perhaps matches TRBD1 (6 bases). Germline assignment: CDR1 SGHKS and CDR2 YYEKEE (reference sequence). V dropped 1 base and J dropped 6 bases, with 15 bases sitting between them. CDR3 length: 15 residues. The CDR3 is CASSLTSWQGDTQYF. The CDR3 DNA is TGTGCCAGCAGCTTGACTTCCTGGCAGGGGGATACGCAGTATTTT.

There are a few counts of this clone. The CDR3 sequence is CASSWGNQPQHF. The CDR3 bases are TGTGCCAGTTCGTGGGGCAATCAGCCCCAGCATTTT. The chain recombines TRBV19 with TRBJ1-5; D gene unclear. Trimming pared 8 bases from V and 2 bases from J, leaving 7 bases between. The CDR3 totals 12 residues. Looked up from germline, CDR1 is LNHDA and CDR2 is SQIVND (reference sequence).

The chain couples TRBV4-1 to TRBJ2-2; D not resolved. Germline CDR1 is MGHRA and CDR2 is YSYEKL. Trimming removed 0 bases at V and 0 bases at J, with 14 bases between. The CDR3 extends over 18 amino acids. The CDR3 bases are TGCGCCAGCAGCCAAGAACGGCGGTTCCACGCGAACACCGGGGAGCTGTTTTTT. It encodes CASSQERRFHANTGELFF.

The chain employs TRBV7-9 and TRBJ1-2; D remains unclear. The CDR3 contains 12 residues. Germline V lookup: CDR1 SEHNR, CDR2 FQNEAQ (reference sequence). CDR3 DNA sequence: TGTATCACAGATAGACCCTCTTATGGCTACACCTTC. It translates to CITDRPSYGYTF.

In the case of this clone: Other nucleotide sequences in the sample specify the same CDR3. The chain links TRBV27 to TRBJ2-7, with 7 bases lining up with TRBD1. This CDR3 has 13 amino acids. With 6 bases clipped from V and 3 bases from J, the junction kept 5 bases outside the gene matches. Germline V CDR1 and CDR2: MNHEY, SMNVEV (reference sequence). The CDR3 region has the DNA TGTGCCAGCAGCCGTACAGGGGACTACGAGCAGTACTTC. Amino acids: CASSRTGDYEQYF.

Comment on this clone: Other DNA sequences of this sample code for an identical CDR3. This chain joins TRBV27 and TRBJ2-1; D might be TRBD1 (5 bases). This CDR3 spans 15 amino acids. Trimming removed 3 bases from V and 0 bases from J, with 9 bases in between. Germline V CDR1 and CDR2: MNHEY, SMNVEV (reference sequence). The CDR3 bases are TGTGCCAGCAGTTTGGGGCTAGGCTCCTACAATGAGCAGTTCTTC. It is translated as CASSLGLGSYNEQFF.

CDR3 region: CASSLNGAGPYEQYF. The CDR3 coding sequence is TGTGCCAGCAGTTTAAATGGGGCAGGACCTTACGAGCAGTACTTC. The chain has TRBV27 and TRBJ2-7; weak D call: TRBD1 (5 bases). Per germline, CDR1 MNHEY and CDR2 SMNVEV (reference sequence). Trimming took off 2 bases at V and 4 bases at J, with 15 bases between the two ends. CDR3 length: 15 residues.